This T cell receptor beta chain derives from a study of read filtering for tumor transcriptome and immune sequencing. From about 0.4 ug of RNA, a library with molecular barcoded alpha/delta and beta/gamma adaptors was made. TCRdb fed the reads into MiXCR, producing one record per CDR3 protein. The sample has some 43,000 distinct CDR3 sequences, roughly 13% seen once. CDR3 length: 17 amino acids. From germline, CDR1 is SGHRS and CDR2 YFSETQ. To note about this clonotype: At one end the junction does not follow the germline gene, possibly because of a read error.

This chain uses TRBV5-1 with TRBJ2-7; TRBD2 matches 8 bases. This TCR came from a donor at least 40 years old with multiple myeloma. The sequenced sample was a population of CD138-negative cells sorted from bone marrow. For the CDR3, the DNA is TGCGCCGGCAGCTTAGGACTAGCTCACGGCGGGGGCCGCGAGCAGTACTTC. Its translation is CAGSLGLAHGGGREQYF.